The next 29 T cell receptor beta chains were all read from a single sample in a study of T cell repertoires in cytomegalovirus infection. TCRdb ran MiXCR on the reads and lists one entry per CDR3 protein. The repertoire has 130,000 or so distinct CDR3 sequences, about 6.5% of them found once; the top ten carry roughly 18%. Sequenced input: PBMCs. Source of these receptors: a human donor in good health (CMV status not recorded). Some clones in this sample may be carry-over from other donors' samples.

This clonotype was seen at least ten times. This sequence joins TRBV7-2 and TRBJ1-2; D is ambiguous. The V gene lost 0 bases and the J gene lost 6 bases, with 5 bases spanning the gap. The CDR3 has 12 residues. Germline values: CDR1 SGHTA, CDR2 FQGNSA. This CDR3 is CASSLATNGYTF. The CDR3 region has the DNA TGTGCCAGCAGCTTAGCCACCAATGGCTACACCTTC.

V gene TRBV7-2 combines with J gene TRBJ1-5; 9 positions match TRBD1. V shed 2 bases, J shed 4 bases, and the junction held 9 bases outside the gene matches. Looked up from germline, CDR1 is SGHTA and CDR2 is FQGNSA. This CDR3 has 17 amino acids. CDR3 nucleotides: TGTGCCAGCAGCTTATTTTCGGGACAGGGAGGAAATCAGCCCCAGCATTTT. Residues: CASSLFSGQGGNQPQHF.

This rearrangement joins TRBV5-1 to TRBJ1-6, with D perhaps matching TRBD1 (5 bases). Trimming shortened V by 4 bases and J by 7 bases, and 12 bases separated the two germline ends. This CDR3 is built from 14 residues. The germline V gene encodes CDR1 SGHRS and CDR2 YFSETQ. Here the CDR3 DNA reads TGCGCCAGCAGCCCTCCAGGGACGAATTCACCCCTCCACTTT. Amino acids: CASSPPGTNSPLHF.

This clonotype was counted at least ten times. This rearrangement joins TRBV28 to TRBJ2-1; D is uncertain. Trimming stripped 6 bases from V and 3 bases from J, with 6 bases between. The CDR3 consists of 12 residues. The V gene's germline CDR1 is MDHEN and CDR2 SYDVKM. The CDR3 here is CASRESYNEQFF. CDR3 DNA sequence: TGTGCCAGCAGAGAGAGCTACAATGAGCAGTTCTTC.

This clonotype has at least ten counts. The chain carries TRBV15 and TRBJ1-1; D remains unclear. The V gene lost 0 bases and the J gene lost 7 bases, with 6 bases spanning the gap. The CDR3 covers 12 residues. Looked up from germline, CDR1 is LNHNV and CDR2 is YYDKDF (reference sequence). CDR3 residues: CATSRDRIEAFF. The DNA of the CDR3 is TGTGCCACCAGCAGAGATCGCATTGAAGCTTTCTTT.

The V gene is TRBV10-3, the J gene TRBJ1-2; possible D gene TRBD1, 5 bases. The germline CDR1 and CDR2 sequences are ENHRY and SYGVKD. The CDR3 is made up of 13 amino acids. V lost 6 bases, J lost 4 bases, and 12 bases lay in between. Written as DNA, the CDR3 is TGTGCCATCAGAATTGACAGCGGCTATGGCTACACCTTC. Protein sequence: CAIRIDSGYGYTF.

This clonotype occurred many times. The V and J genes are TRBV3-1 and TRBJ2-5; D remains unclear. CDR1 and CDR2 from the germline V gene are LGHDT and YNNKEL (reference sequence). The CDR3 is 15 residues long. V was cut by 0 bases and J by 2 bases, with 10 bases left in between. The CDR3 here is CASSQDQGYQETQYF. The CDR3 DNA sequence: TGTGCCAGCAGCCAAGACCAAGGTTATCAAGAGACCCAGTACTTC.

In this sample, this clonotype turned up many times. The V call is TRBV7-2, the J call TRBJ2-7, with D possibly called TRBD1 or TRBD2 (5 bases each). Germline V lookup: CDR1 SGHTA, CDR2 FQGNSA. The CDR3 length is 14 residues. The V and J ends lost 3 bases and 2 bases respectively, with 11 bases between them. This chain's CDR3 is CASSLGRATYEQYF. In DNA form, the CDR3 reads TGTGCCAGCAGCTTGGGGCGGGCGACCTACGAGCAGTACTTC.

The chain joins TRBV4-2 to TRBJ1-2, with D perhaps TRBD1 (6 bases). Trimming removed 0 bases from V and 3 bases from J, with 14 bases in between. This CDR3 contains 16 residues. Germline-derived CDR1 and CDR2 are LGHNA and YNFKEQ. The CDR3 DNA follows: TGTGCCAGCAGCCAAGACGCGGGTCACAGGGACTATGGCTACACCTTC. It codes for CASSQDAGHRDYGYTF.

This clonotype was seen repeatedly, ten times or more. The chain has TRBV7-2 and TRBJ2-2; 7 bases match TRBD2. Germline trimming cut 2 bases from V and 5 bases from J; bases unmatched to any gene: 8. The CDR3 loop spans 16 amino acids. Germline V gene lookup returns CDR1 SGHTA and CDR2 FQGNSA. This CDR3 is CASSLSRRGRTGELFF. The CDR3 nucleotides read TGTGCCAGCAGCTTATCCAGGCGGGGGAGAACCGGGGAGCTGTTTTTT.

In its sample, this clonotype was seen many times. The V gene is TRBV7-9, the J gene TRBJ2-1; 9 bases are a match to TRBD1. Germline V gives CDR1 SEHNR, CDR2 FQNEAQ (reference sequence). The length of the CDR3 is 14 residues. With 1 base clipped from V and 7 bases from J, the junction kept 2 bases outside the gene matches. The CDR3 reads CASSLGDRVNEQFF. CDR3 nucleotide sequence: TGTGCCAGCAGCTTAGGGGACAGGGTAAATGAGCAGTTCTTC.

This clonotype was detected a few times. CDR3 in DNA: TGTGCCTGGAGTACAGGGTATTCACCCCTCCACTTT. This translates into CAWSTGYSPLHF. The chain is built from TRBV30 and TRBJ1-6; TRBD1 is a possible D gene (6 bases). The ends were cut back, 2 bases at V and 8 bases at J, with 7 bases in the middle. Germline CDR1 GTSNPN, CDR2 SVGIG (reference sequence). There are 12 residues in the CDR3. The variable domain in full, completed from reference TRBV30 and TRBJ1-6, reads SQTIHQWPATLVQPVGSPLSLECTVEGTSNPNLYWYRQAAGRGLQLLFYSVGIGQISSEVPQNLSASRPQDRQFILSSKKLLLSDSGFYLCAWSTGYSPLHFGNGTRLTVT.

There are many counts of this clonotype. This rearrangement joins TRBV7-9 to TRBJ1-2; D unresolved. The V gene's germline CDR1 is SEHNR and CDR2 FQNEAQ (reference sequence). Between the trimmed V and J ends, which lost 2 bases and 7 bases, there was a span of 14 bases. CDR3 length: 14 residues. CDR3 loop: CASSLNLPLSGYTF. CDR3 sequence (DNA): TGTGCCAGCAGCTTAAACCTTCCCCTATCTGGCTACACCTTC. The complete variable domain, with remaining parts taken from reference TRBV7-9 and TRBJ1-2, reads DTGVSQNPRHKITKRGQNVTFRCDPISEHNRLYWYRQTLGQGPEFLTYFQNEAQLEKSRLLSDRFSAERPKGSFSTLEIQRTEQGDSAMYLCASSLNLPLSGYTFGSGTRLTVV.

V and J are TRBV20-1 and TRBJ2-7; D unclear. The V gene lost 8 bases and the J gene lost 2 bases, with 7 bases spanning the gap. CDR1 is DFQATT and CDR2 is SNEGSKA in the germline V gene (reference sequence). The CDR3 covers 10 residues. The CDR3 reads CSKGAYEQYF. The CDR3 region has the DNA TGCAGTAAAGGCGCCTACGAGCAGTACTTC.

The rearrangement joins TRBV5-5 to TRBJ1-4; 8 nucleotides agree with TRBD1. The germline gives CDR1 SGHKS, CDR2 YYEKEE (reference sequence). V was clipped by 4 bases and J by 7 bases; unmatched bases: 3. This CDR3 is built from 13 residues. The CDR3 region has the DNA TGTGCCAGCAGCCGGACAGGGAGTGAAAAACTGTTTTTT. Translating gives CASSRTGSEKLFF.

In its sample, this clonotype was seen many times. The V and J genes are TRBV11-3 and TRBJ1-1, with 7 positions matching TRBD1. CDR3 size: 12 residues. CDR1 is SGHNT, CDR2 YENEEA, per germline. V gave up 5 bases and J gave up 8 bases; unmatched junction bases: 5. Here the CDR3 DNA reads TGTGCCAGCAGCACTCGGACAGGAGAAGCTTTCTTT. Its protein product is CASSTRTGEAFF.

The rearrangement uses TRBV4-1 and TRBJ1-2, with 9 bases matching TRBD1. The CDR3 is 16 residues long. From germline, CDR1 is MGHRA and CDR2 YSYEKL. Trimming took 4 bases from V and 4 from J; bases not matched to a gene: 10. The DNA of the CDR3 is TGCGCCAGCAGCCGAGAACCGGGACAGGGAGTCTATGGCTACACCTTC. Protein sequence: CASSREPGQGVYGYTF.

A few counts support this clonotype. The rearrangement uses TRBV20-1 and TRBJ1-6; possibly TRBD1 for D (5 bases). The CDR3 runs to 13 residues. V dropped 1 base and J dropped 11 bases, with 12 bases sitting between them. CDR1 is DFQATT, CDR2 SNEGSKA, per germline (reference sequence). In nucleotides, the CDR3 is TGCAGTGCTAGAGCCAACCCCAGGGCACCCCTCCACTTT. Protein sequence: CSARANPRAPLHF.

The sample holds many counts of this clonotype. The V gene is TRBV7-2, the J gene TRBJ1-5, with D maybe TRBD1 (5 bases). The CDR3 loop spans 15 amino acids. Trimming took 0 bases from V and 7 from J, leaving 13 bases between them. The germline CDR1 and CDR2 sequences are SGHTA and FQGNSA. The CDR3 DNA sequence: TGTGCCAGCAGCTTAGCGGCCGACAGCACCCAGCCCCAGCATTTT. Its translation is CASSLAADSTQPQHF.

This clonotype was seen at least ten times. This chain connects TRBV5-5 to TRBJ1-2; D unresolved. Trimming removed 1 base at V and 6 bases at J, with 13 bases between. The CDR3 runs 14 residues. Germline V gene lookup returns CDR1 SGHKS and CDR2 YYEKEE (reference sequence). The CDR3 nucleotides are TGTGCCAGCAGCTTGTCGGCAGAGCTACATGGCTACACCTTC. Amino acids: CASSLSAELHGYTF.

The chain joins TRBV20-1 to TRBJ1-2; a weak D match, TRBD1 (5 bases). V was pared by 6 bases and J by 2 bases, with 19 bases between. Looked up from germline, CDR1 is DFQATT and CDR2 is SNEGSKA (reference sequence). The CDR3 contains 15 residues. CDR3: CSAPGQGRRNYGYTF. The DNA of the CDR3 is TGCAGTGCCCCTGGGCAGGGACGGCGCAACTATGGCTACACCTTC.

Written as DNA, the CDR3 is TGCAGTGCTAGTCAGGGTTTCGACGAGCAGTACTTC. Translating it yields CSASQGFDEQYF. This chain links TRBV20-1 with TRBJ2-7, with a tentative D call TRBD1 (5 bases). The CDR3 contains 12 residues. V shed 3 bases and J shed 5 bases, with 11 bases lying between them. Germline V CDR1 and CDR2: DFQATT, SNEGSKA (reference sequence).

The chain joins TRBV12-3 or TRBV12-4 to TRBJ2-2, with 9 bases identical to TRBD1. CDR3 length: 18 amino acids. Losses at the gene ends were 3 bases for V and 6 bases for J; bases not matched to a gene: 14. CDR3 DNA: TGTGCCAGCAGTTTTATGCATTTTGGACAGGGGTCCCCCGGGGAGCTGTTTTTT. Amino acids: CASSFMHFGQGSPGELFF.

This chain uses TRBV25-1 with TRBJ1-2, with 7 bases matching TRBD1. Germline V gives CDR1 MGHDK, CDR2 SYGVNS. This CDR3 comprises 16 residues. J lost 0 bases, V lost 4 bases, and 8 bases had no gene match. DNA for the CDR3: TGTGCCAGCAGTGGACCCGGACAGGCGGCTAACTATGGCTACACCTTC. Translated, it gives CASSGPGQAANYGYTF.

This clonotype was seen ten or more times. The chain employs TRBV29-1 and TRBJ2-5; TRBD2 matches 7 bases. Germline assignment: CDR1 SQVTM and CDR2 ANQGSEA. The CDR3 totals 12 residues. J gave up 4 bases and V 2 bases, and 1 base lay outside the gene matches. CDR3 amino acids: CSVEPGGETQYF. CDR3 coding DNA: TGCAGCGTTGAACCGGGGGGAGAGACCCAGTACTTC.

The V and J genes are TRBV4-2 and TRBJ2-3; D perhaps matches TRBD2 (5 bases). The CDR3 totals 17 residues. Between the trimmed V and J ends, which lost 1 base and 4 bases, there was a span of 18 bases. Germline assignment: CDR1 LGHNA and CDR2 YNFKEQ. Written as DNA, the CDR3 is TGTGCCAGCAGCCAAGCGAAAGGACCGGAGGTCCCAGATACGCAGTATTTT. Encoded protein: CASSQAKGPEVPDTQYF.

This clonotype showed up many times. The chain carries TRBV6-1 and TRBJ2-3; D call uncertain. Germline values: CDR1 MNHNS, CDR2 SASEGT. CDR3 length equals 18 residues. Deletions cut 6 bases from V and 1 base from J, with 23 bases between. The chain's CDR3 is CASSPPAPGVWGTDTQYF. CDR3 DNA sequence: TGTGCCAGCAGCCCCCCCGCCCCCGGAGTTTGGGGCACAGATACGCAGTATTTT.

The chain joins TRBV11-2 to TRBJ1-4; the match to TRBD1 covers 8 bases. V lost 6 bases to trimming and J lost 8 bases; unmatched junction nucleotides: 17. The CDR3 spans 17 residues. Germline V gives CDR1 SGHAT, CDR2 FQNNGV. The CDR3 DNA sequence: TGTGCCAGCAGTCGCGGACAGGGAAGAGGACTGGGGGAAAAACTGTTTTTT. It is translated as CASSRGQGRGLGEKLFF.

This clonotype was counted a few times. V gene TRBV12-3 or TRBV12-4 combines with J gene TRBJ2-3, with no clear D. V was shortened by 5 bases and J by 6 bases, with 12 bases between the two germline ends. This CDR3 has 13 residues. The CDR3 loop reads CASSPLARDTQYF. The CDR3 DNA reads as TGTGCCAGCAGTCCCTTGGCACGGGATACGCAGTATTTT.